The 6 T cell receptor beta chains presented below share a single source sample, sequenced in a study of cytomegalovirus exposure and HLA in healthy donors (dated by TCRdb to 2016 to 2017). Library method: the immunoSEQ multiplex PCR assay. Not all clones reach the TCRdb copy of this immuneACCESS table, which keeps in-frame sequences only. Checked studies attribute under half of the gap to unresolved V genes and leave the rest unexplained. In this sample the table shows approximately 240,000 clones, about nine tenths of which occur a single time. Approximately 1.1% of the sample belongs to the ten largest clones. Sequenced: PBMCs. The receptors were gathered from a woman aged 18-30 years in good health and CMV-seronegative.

Here the CDR3 reads CASSRNTGGAIGKLFF. CDR3 in DNA: TGTGCCAGCAGTCGTAATACAGGGGGCGCGATTGGAAAACTGTTTTTT. This chain joins TRBV7-8 and TRBJ1-4; 9 bases line up with TRBD1. In germline, CDR1 is SGHVS, CDR2 FQNEAQ. This CDR3 has 16 residues. The trim removed 6 bases at V and 10 bases at J, leaving 15 bases unmatched.

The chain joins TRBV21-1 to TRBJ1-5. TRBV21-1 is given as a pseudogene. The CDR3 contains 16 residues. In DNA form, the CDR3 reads TGTGCCAGCAGCAAAGTAGGGGGGGGAAGAGGACAGCCCCAGCATTTT. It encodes CASSKVGGGRGQPQHF.

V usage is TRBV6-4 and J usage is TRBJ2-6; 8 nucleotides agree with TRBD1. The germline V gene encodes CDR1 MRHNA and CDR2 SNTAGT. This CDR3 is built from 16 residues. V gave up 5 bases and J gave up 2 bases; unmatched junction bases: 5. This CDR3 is CASSPAGGAGANVLTF. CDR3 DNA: TGTGCCAGCAGTCCCGCAGGGGGCGCTGGGGCCAACGTCCTGACTTTC.

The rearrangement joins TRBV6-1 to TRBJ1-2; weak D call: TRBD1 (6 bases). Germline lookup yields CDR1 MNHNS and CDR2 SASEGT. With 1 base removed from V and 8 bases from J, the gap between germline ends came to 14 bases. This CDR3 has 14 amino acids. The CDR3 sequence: CASSEVGAALGYTF. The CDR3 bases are TGTGCCAGCAGTGAAGTGGGGGCGGCACTCGGCTACACCTTC.

CDR3 in amino acids: CASSETRTGWNTEAFF. DNA for the CDR3: TGTGCCAGCAGTGAAACCAGGACAGGGTGGAACACTGAAGCTTTCTTT. The chain is built from TRBV2 and TRBJ1-1, with TRBD1 identical over 8 bases. The V segment lost 2 bases and the J segment 1 base; nucleotides outside the gene matches: 6. The CDR3 contains 16 residues. CDR1 SNHLY and CDR2 FYNNEI come from the germline V gene.

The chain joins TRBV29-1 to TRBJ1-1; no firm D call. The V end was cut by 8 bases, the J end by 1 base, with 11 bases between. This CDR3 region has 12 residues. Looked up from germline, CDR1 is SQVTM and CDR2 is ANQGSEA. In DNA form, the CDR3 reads TGCAGCTCTTATACGGGGAACACTGAAGCTTTCTTT. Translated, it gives CSSYTGNTEAFF.